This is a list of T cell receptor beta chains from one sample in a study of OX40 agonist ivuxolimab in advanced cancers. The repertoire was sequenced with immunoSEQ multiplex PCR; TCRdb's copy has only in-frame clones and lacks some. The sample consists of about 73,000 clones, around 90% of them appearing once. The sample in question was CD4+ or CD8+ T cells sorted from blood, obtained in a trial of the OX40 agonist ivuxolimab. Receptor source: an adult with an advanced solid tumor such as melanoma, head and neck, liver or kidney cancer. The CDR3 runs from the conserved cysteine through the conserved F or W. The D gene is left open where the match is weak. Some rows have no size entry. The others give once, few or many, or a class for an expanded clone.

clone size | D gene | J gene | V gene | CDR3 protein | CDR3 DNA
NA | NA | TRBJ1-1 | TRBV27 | CASSLFGASEAFF | TGTGCCAGCAGTTTATTCGGCGCGTCTGAAGCTTTCTTT
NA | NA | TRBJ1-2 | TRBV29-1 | CSVEGTFNYGYTF | TGCAGCGTTGAGGGCACTTTTAACTATGGCTACACCTTC
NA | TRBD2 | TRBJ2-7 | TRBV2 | CASSRGTSGSYYEQYF | TGTGCCAGCAGTAGAGGGACTAGCGGGAGTTACTACGAGCAGTACTTC
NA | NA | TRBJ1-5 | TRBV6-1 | CASSTRSGGNQPQHF | TGTGCCAGCAGTACCCGTTCAGGTGGCAATCAGCCCCAGCATTTT
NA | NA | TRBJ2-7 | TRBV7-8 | CASSLTDTRYEQYF | TGTGCCAGCAGCTTAACTGATACTAGGTACGAGCAGTACTTC
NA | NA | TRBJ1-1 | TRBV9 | CASSVGGANTEAFF | TGTGCCAGCAGCGTAGGTGGGGCTAACACTGAAGCTTTCTTT
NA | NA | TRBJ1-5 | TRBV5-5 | CASSLVLLGGAQHF | TGTGCCAGCAGCTTGGTACTGTTGGGTGGGGCCCAGCATTTT
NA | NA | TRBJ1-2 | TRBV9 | CASSPLSRANGGYTF | TGTGCCAGCAGCCCCCTCTCAAGGGCAAACGGGGGCTACACCTTC
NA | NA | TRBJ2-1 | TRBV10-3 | CAISEAGLGNEQFF | TGTGCCATCAGTGAGGCGGGATTAGGCAATGAGCAGTTCTTC
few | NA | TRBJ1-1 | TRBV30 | CAWSTFGMVNTEAFF | TGTGCCTGGAGCACTTTCGGGATGGTGAACACTGAAGCTTTCTTT
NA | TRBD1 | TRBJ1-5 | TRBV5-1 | CASSLGTGQQPQHF | TGCGCCAGCAGCTTAGGGACAGGGCAACAGCCCCAGCATTTT
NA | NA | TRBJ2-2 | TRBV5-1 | CASSSQNTGELFF | TGCGCCAGCAGCTCACAAAACACCGGGGAGCTGTTTTTT
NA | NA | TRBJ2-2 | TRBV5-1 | CATGDGSVSTGELFF | TGCGCCACCGGGGACGGCAGTGTTAGTACCGGGGAGCTGTTTTTT
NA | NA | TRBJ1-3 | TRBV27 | CASSPREGTRNTIYF | TGTGCCAGCAGTCCTCGCGAAGGTACCCGAAACACCATATATTTT